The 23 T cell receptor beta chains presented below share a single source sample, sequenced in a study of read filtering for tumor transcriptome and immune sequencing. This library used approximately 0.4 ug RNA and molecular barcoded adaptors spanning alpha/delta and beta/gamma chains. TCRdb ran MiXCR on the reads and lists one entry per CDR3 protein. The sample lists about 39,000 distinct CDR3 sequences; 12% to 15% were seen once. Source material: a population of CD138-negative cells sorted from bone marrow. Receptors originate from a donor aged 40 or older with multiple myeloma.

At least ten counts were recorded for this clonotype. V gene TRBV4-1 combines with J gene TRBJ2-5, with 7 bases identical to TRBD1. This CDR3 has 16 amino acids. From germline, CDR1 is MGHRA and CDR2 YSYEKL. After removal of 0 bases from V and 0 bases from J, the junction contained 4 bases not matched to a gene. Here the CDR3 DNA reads TGCGCCAGCAGCCAAGAGAGGGACAGCTACCAAGAGACCCAGTACTTC. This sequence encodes CASSQERDSYQETQYF.

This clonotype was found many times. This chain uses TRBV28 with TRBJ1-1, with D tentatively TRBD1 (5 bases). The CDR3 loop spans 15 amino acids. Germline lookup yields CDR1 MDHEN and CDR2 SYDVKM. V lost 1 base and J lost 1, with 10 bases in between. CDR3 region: CASSLYLGTNTEAFF. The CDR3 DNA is TGTGCCAGCAGTTTATATCTGGGGACGAACACTGAAGCTTTCTTT. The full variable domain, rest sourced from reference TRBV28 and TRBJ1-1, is DVKVTQSSRYLVKRTGEKVFLECVQDMDHENMFWYRQDPGLGLRLIYFSYDVKMKEKGDIPEGYSVSREKKERFSLILESASTNQTSMYLCASSLYLGTNTEAFFGQGTRLTVV.

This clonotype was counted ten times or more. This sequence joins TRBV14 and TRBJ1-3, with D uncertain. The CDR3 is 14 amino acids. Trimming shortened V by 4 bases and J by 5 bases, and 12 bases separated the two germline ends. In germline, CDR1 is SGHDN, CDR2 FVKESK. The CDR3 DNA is TGTGCCAGCAGCCGTTCGGGAGCGAGAAACACCATATATTTT. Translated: CASSRSGARNTIYF. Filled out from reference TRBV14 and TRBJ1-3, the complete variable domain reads EAGVTQFPSHSVIEKGQTVTLRCDPISGHDNLYWYRRVMGKEIKFLLHFVKESKQDESGMPNNRFLAERTGGTYSTLKVQPAELEDSGVYFCASSRSGARNTIYFGEGSWLTVV.

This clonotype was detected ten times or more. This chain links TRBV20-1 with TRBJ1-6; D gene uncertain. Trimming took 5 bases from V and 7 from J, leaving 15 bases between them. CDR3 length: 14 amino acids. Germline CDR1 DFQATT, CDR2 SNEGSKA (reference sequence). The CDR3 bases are TGCAGTGCTGGCGGCCATAGCCTAAATTCACCCCTCCACTTT. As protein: CSAGGHSLNSPLHF.

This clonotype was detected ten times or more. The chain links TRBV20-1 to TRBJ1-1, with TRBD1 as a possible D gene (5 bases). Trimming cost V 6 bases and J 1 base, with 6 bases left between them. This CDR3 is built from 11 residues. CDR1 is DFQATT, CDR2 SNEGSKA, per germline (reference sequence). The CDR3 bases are TGCAGTGCACAGGAGAACACTGAAGCTTTCTTT. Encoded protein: CSAQENTEAFF.

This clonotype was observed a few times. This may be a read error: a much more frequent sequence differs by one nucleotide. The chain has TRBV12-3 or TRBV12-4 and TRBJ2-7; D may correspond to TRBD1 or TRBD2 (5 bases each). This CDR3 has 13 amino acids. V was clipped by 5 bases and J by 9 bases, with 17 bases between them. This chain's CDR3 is CASSLTRGGGQYF. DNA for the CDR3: TGTGCCAGCAGTCTCACGAGGGGTGGCGGGCAGTACTTC.

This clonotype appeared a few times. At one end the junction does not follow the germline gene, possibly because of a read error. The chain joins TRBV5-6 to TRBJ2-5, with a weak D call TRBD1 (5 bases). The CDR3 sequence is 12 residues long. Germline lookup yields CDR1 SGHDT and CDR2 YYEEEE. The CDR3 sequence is CASGLGQVGHNF. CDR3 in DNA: TGTGCCAGCGGCTTGGGGCAGGTTGGACATAACTTC.

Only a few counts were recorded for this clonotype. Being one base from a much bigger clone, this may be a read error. CDR3 residues: CASSFYPGTGVSTDTRYF. DNA for the CDR3: TGTGCCAGCAGCTTTTACCCCGGGACAGGCGTCAGCACAGATACGCGGTATTTT. The chain carries TRBV7-9 and TRBJ2-3; 8 bases agree with TRBD1. The CDR3 runs 18 residues. The germline V gene encodes CDR1 SEHNR and CDR2 FQNEAQ (reference sequence).

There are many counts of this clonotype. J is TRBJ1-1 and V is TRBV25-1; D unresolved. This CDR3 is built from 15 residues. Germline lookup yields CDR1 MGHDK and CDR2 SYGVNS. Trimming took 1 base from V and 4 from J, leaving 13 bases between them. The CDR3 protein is CASSELAGKGTEAFF. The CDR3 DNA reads TGTGCCAGCAGTGAATTGGCGGGTAAGGGCACTGAAGCTTTCTTT.

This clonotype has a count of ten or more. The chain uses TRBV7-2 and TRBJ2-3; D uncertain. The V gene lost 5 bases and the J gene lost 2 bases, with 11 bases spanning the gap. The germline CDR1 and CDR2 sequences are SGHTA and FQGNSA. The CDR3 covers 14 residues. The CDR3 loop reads CASSRTGSTDTQYF. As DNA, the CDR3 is TGTGCCAGCAGCCGAACCGGGTCCACAGATACGCAGTATTTT.

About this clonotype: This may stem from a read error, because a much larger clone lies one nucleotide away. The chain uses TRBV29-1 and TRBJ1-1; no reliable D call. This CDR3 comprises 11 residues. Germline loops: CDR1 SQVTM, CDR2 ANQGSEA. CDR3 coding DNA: TGCATCGTTGCGAGACACCTTGAAGCTTTCTTT. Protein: CIVARHLEAFF.

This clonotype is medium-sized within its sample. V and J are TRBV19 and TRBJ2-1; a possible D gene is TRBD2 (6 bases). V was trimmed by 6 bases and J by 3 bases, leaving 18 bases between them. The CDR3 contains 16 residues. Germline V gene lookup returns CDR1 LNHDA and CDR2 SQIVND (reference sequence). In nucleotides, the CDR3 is TGTGCCAGTAGAAGAACCGGGACTGTGAGCTACAATGAGCAGTTCTTC. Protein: CASRRTGTVSYNEQFF.

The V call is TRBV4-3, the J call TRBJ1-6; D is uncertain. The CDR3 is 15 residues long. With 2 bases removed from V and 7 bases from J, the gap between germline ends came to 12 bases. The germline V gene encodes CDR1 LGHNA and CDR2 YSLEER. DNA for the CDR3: TGCGCCAGCAGCCAAAACTCACGAGGCAATTCACCCCTCCACTTT. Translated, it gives CASSQNSRGNSPLHF.

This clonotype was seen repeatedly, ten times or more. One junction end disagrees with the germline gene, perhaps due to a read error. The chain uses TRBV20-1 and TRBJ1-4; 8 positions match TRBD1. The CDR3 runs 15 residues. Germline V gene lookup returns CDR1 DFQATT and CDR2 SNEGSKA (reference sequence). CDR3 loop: CSASPTQGGGEKLCF. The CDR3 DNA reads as TGCAGTGCTAGTCCCACACAGGGGGGAGGTGAAAAACTGTGTTTT.

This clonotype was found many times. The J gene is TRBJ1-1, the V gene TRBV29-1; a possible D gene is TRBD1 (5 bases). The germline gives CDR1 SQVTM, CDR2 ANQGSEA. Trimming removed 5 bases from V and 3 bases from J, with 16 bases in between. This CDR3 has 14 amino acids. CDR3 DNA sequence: TGCAGCGTTCGCCGTGGAGGGGAGGACACTGAAGCTTTCTTT. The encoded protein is CSVRRGGEDTEAFF. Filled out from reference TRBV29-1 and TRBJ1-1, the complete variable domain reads SAVISQKPSRDICQRGTSLTIQCQVDSQVTMMFWYRQQPGQSLTLIATANQGSEATYESGFVIDKFPISRPNLTFSTLTVSNMSPEDSSIYLCSVRRGGEDTEAFFGQGTRLTVV.

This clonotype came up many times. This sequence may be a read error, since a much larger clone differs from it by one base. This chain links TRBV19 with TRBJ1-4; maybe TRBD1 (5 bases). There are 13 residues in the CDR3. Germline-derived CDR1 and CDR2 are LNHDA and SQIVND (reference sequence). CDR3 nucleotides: TGTGCCAGTGACGGGACTCCCAATGAAAAACGGTTTTTT. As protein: CASDGTPNEKRFF.

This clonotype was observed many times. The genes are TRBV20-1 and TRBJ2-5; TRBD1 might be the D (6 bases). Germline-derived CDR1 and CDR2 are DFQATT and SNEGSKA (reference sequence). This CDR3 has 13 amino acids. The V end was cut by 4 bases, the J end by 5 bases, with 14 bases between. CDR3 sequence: CSATLGGVETQYF. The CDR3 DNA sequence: TGCAGTGCTACCCTTGGGGGCGTGGAGACCCAGTACTTC.

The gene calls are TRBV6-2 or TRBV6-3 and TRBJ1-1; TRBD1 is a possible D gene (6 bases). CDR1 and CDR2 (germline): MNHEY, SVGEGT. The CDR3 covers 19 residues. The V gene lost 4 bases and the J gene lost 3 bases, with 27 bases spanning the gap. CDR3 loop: CASSSRGVSLGALDTEAFF. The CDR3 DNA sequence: TGTGCCAGCAGTTCCCGAGGAGTTTCGCTGGGGGCCCTGGACACTGAAGCTTTCTTT.

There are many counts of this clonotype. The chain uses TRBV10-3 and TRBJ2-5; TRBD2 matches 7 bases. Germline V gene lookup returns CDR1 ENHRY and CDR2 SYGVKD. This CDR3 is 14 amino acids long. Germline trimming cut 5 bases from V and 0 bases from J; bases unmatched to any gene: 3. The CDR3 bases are TGTGCCATCAGTATGGGGGGGGACCAAGAGACCCAGTACTTC. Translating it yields CAISMGGDQETQYF.

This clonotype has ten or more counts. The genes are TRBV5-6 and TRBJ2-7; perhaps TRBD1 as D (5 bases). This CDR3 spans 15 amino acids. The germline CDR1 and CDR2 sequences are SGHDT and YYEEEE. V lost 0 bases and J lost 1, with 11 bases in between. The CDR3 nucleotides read TGTGCCAGCAGCTTGGAAGTCCCAGGGTCCTACGAGCAGTACTTC. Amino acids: CASSLEVPGSYEQYF.

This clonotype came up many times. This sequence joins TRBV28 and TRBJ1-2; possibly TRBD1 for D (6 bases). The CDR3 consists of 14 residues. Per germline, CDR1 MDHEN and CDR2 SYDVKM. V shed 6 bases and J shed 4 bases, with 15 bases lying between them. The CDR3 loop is CASRGPQGTYGYTF. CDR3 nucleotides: TGTGCCAGCAGGGGGCCACAGGGAACCTATGGCTACACCTTC.

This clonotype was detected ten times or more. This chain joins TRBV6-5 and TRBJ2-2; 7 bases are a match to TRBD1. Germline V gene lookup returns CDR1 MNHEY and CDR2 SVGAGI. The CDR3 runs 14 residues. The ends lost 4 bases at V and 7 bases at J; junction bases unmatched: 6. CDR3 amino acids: CASSSDRAGGELFF. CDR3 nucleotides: TGTGCCAGCAGTTCCGACAGGGCGGGCGGGGAGCTGTTTTTT.

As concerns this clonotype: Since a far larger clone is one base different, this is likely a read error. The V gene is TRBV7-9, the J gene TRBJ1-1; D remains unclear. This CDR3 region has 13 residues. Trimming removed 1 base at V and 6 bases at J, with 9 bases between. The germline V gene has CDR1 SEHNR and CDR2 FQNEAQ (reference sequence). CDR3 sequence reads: CASSLEVEAEAFF. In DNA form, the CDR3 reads TGTGCCAGCAGCTTAGAAGTGGAGGCTGAAGCTTTCTTT.